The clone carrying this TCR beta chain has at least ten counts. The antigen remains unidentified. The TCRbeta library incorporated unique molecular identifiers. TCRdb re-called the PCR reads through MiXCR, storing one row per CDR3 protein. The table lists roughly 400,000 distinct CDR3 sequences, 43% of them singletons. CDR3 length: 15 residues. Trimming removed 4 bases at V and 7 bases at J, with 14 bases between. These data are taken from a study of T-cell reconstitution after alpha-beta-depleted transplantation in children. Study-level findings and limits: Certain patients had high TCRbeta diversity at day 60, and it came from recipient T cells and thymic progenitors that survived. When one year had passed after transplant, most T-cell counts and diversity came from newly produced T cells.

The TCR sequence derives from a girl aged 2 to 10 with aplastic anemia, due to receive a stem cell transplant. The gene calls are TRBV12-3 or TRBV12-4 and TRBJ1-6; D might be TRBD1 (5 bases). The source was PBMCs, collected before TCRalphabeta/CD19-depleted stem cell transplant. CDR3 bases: TGTGCCAGCAGTTCCTCCCGGGGCTCGAATTCACCCCTCCACTTT. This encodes CASSSSRGSNSPLHF.